The 8 T cell receptor beta chains below were found in one sample sequenced in a study of blood T cell repertoires in COVID-19. The method was immunoSEQ multiplex PCR; TCRdb's version includes in-frame clones alone and lacks a portion of them. The repertoire consists of roughly 150,000 clones, with roughly 80% occurring once and the leading ten covering nearly 3.5%. The sequenced sample was PBMCs or T cells enriched from blood (not recorded which). Receptor source: a woman aged 60-75 years who had recovered from COVID-19.

The gene calls are TRBV6-1 and TRBJ2-4, with no clear D. Germline lookup yields CDR1 MNHNS and CDR2 SASEGT. Trimming pared 3 bases from V and 0 bases from J, leaving 21 bases between. The CDR3 has 19 residues. The CDR3 spells CASSELYWSGDLAKNIQYF. CDR3 nucleotides: TGTGCCAGCAGTGAGCTCTATTGGAGTGGAGATCTAGCCAAAAACATTCAGTACTTC.

V usage is TRBV19 and J usage is TRBJ1-6; 7 bases map to TRBD1. Trimming at V came to 7 bases and at J to 7 bases, leaving 10 bases not matched to a gene. The CDR3 covers 15 residues. CDR1 LNHDA and CDR2 SQIVND come from the germline V gene (reference sequence). CDR3 bases: TGTGCCAGTAAGGGTGAGGGGACAGTGAATTCACCCCTCCACTTT. Protein: CASKGEGTVNSPLHF.

This clone was seen a single time. This chain links TRBV27 with TRBJ1-6; D gene ambiguous. This CDR3 contains 14 residues. V gave up 5 bases and J gave up 1 base, with 6 bases separating them. Looked up from germline, CDR1 is MNHEY and CDR2 is SMNVEV (reference sequence). The CDR3 coding sequence is TGTGCCAGCAGTCCCCAGTCCTATAATTCACCCCTCCACTTT. Amino acid sequence: CASSPQSYNSPLHF.

This chain joins TRBV14 and TRBJ2-6, with 7 bases lining up with TRBD2. The junction had 10 bases not matched to a gene; V was cut back by 1 base and J by 4 bases. The CDR3 loop spans 18 amino acids. From germline, CDR1 is SGHDN and CDR2 FVKESK. The CDR3 sequence: CASSQVPAGNPGANVLTF. CDR3 nucleotide sequence: TGTGCCAGCAGCCAAGTGCCAGCGGGAAATCCGGGGGCCAACGTCCTGACTTTC. The full variable domain, in which reference TRBV14 and TRBJ2-6 provide the parts outside the CDR3, is EAGVTQFPSHSVIEKGQTVTLRCDPISGHDNLYWYRRVMGKEIKFLLHFVKESKQDESGMPNNRFLAERTGGTYSTLKVQPAELEDSGVYFCASSQVPAGNPGANVLTFGAGSRLTVL.

The chain employs TRBV11-2 and TRBJ1-2; D might be TRBD1 (5 bases). The CDR3 loop spans 15 amino acids. The V gene lost 5 bases and the J gene lost 4 bases, with 17 bases spanning the gap. From germline, CDR1 is SGHAT and CDR2 FQNNGV. CDR3 residues: CASSPGHSPIYGYTF. The CDR3 region has the DNA TGTGCCAGCAGCCCCGGACACTCCCCTATCTATGGCTACACCTTC.

V gene TRBV3-1 (or the pseudogene TRBV3-2) combines with J gene TRBJ1-5; 9 bases are shared with TRBD1. The CDR3 length is 16 residues. V shed 4 bases and J 2 bases; nucleotides not matched to a gene: 6. CDR1 and CDR2 (germline): LGHDT, YNNKEL (reference sequence). This CDR3 reads CASSRTGERGNQPQHF. DNA of the CDR3: TGTGCCAGCAGCCGGACAGGGGAAAGGGGCAATCAGCCCCAGCATTTT.

The chain is built from TRBV7-2 and TRBJ2-7; 7 nucleotides agree with TRBD1. V trimming: 0 bases; J trimming: 2 bases; junction bases outside the gene matches: 1. CDR3 length: 14 amino acids. CDR1 and CDR2 (germline): SGHTA, FQGNSA. The CDR3 sequence is CASSLAGQAYEQYF. The CDR3 coding sequence is TGTGCCAGCAGCTTAGCTGGACAGGCCTACGAGCAGTACTTC.

This chain links TRBV11-2 with TRBJ2-5; 11 positions match TRBD2. CDR3 length: 19 amino acids. V dropped 5 bases and J dropped 1; count of bases not matched to a gene: 15. CDR1 and CDR2 from the germline V gene are SGHAT and FQNNGV. The CDR3 protein is CASSQGLGTSGTLQETQYF. For the CDR3, the DNA is TGTGCCAGCAGCCAAGGCCTAGGGACTAGCGGAACCCTCCAAGAGACCCAGTACTTC. The whole variable domain, remainder taken from reference TRBV11-2 and TRBJ2-5, is EAGVAQSPRYKIIEKRQSVAFWCNPISGHATLYWYQQILGQGPKLLIQFQNNGVVDDSQLPKDRFSAERLKGVDSTLKIQPAKLEDSAVYLCASSQGLGTSGTLQETQYFGPGTRLLVL.